The 11 T cell receptor beta chains listed next were all sequenced from one sample in a study of T cells after posttransplantation cyclophosphamide. Profiling relied on immunoSEQ multiplex PCR, and the TCRdb table lists in-frame clones only, not all of them. The sample lists 3,500 to 4,500 clones; over 85% were seen once. Sequenced input: naive CD4+ T cells sorted from PBMCs. Receptors originate from a man over 45.

The chain combines TRBV6-1 with TRBJ1-2, with TRBD1 matching over 9 bases. V was clipped by 1 base and J by 8 bases; unmatched bases: 2. The CDR3 is 13 amino acids. The germline CDR1 and CDR2 sequences are MNHNS and SASEGT. The CDR3 region is CASSEGTGEGYTF. The CDR3 DNA is TGTGCCAGCAGTGAAGGGACAGGGGAAGGCTACACCTTC.

This clone was seen once. The junction differs from germline at one of its ends, possibly a read error. V and J are TRBV12-5 and TRBJ2-1, with a tentative D call TRBD2 (6 bases). CDR3 size: 10 residues. The germline V gene encodes CDR1 LGHNT and CDR2 FRNRAP. The CDR3 here is CASGFLPGVF. In DNA, the CDR3 is TGTGCTAGTGGTTTTCTACCGGGAGTCTTC.

The chain links TRBV6-5 to TRBJ2-7, with 9 positions matching TRBD1. From germline, CDR1 is MNHEY and CDR2 SVGAGI. Losses at the gene ends were 3 bases for V and 3 bases for J; bases not matched to a gene: 3. The CDR3 runs to 14 residues. The CDR3 region has the DNA TGTGCCAGCAGTTATAGGGACAGGGTCTACGAGCAGTACTTC. Its protein product is CASSYRDRVYEQYF.

This clone is a singleton in its sample. The chain uses TRBV27 and TRBJ1-2; 7 bases align to TRBD1. The V and J ends lost 4 bases and 6 bases, in that order; junction bases with no gene match: 5. This CDR3 contains 13 residues. Germline CDR1 and CDR2: MNHEY and SMNVEV (reference sequence). The CDR3 nucleotides are TGTGCCAGCAGTTCTGACAGGGAGGATGGCTACACCTTC. Amino acid sequence: CASSSDREDGYTF.

This clone turned up a few times. At one end the junction does not follow the germline gene, possibly because of a read error. V gene TRBV7-7 combines with J gene TRBJ2-1; 8 positions match TRBD1. The CDR3 length is 14 residues. CDR1 SSHAT and CDR2 FNYEAQ come from the germline V gene (reference sequence). This CDR3 reads CASSRGQGYNEQFF. The CDR3, as DNA: TGTGCTAGCAGCAGAGGACAGGGATACAATGAGCAGTTCTTC.

V gene TRBV5-8 combines with J gene TRBJ2-7; D gene uncertain. Trimming stripped 0 bases from V and 1 base from J, with 11 bases between. Germline V gene sequence: CDR1 SGHTS, CDR2 YDEGEE. The CDR3 contains 15 residues. CDR3 nucleotide sequence: TGTGCCAGCAGCTTGGAATTAGCACGATCCTACGAGCAGTACTTC. It yields the protein CASSLELARSYEQYF.

The gene calls are TRBV6-5 and TRBJ1-5, with 8 bases fitting TRBD1. The CDR3 extends over 13 amino acids. CDR1 is MNHEY and CDR2 is SVGAGI in the germline V gene. The J segment lost 7 bases and the V segment lost 5 bases, leaving 4 bases of the junction unmatched. CDR3 loop: CASSRTGSQPQHF. The CDR3 DNA is TGTGCCAGCAGTCGGACAGGGAGCCAGCCCCAGCATTTT.

There are a few counts of this clone. The chain uses TRBV19 and TRBJ1-1; D possibly corresponds to TRBD1 (5 bases). CDR1 and CDR2 (germline): LNHDA, SQIVND (reference sequence). This CDR3 contains 15 residues. Trimming took off 7 bases at V and 1 base at J, with 16 bases between the two ends. The CDR3 DNA reads as TGTGCCAGTATCCCTCGCGACAGATCGAACACTGAAGCTTTCTTT. Translating gives CASIPRDRSNTEAFF.

The rearrangement uses TRBV4-3 and TRBJ2-1; TRBD2 agrees at 7 bases. The V gene's germline CDR1 is LGHNA and CDR2 YSLEER. This CDR3 spans 14 amino acids. V lost 0 bases, J lost 7 bases, and 3 bases stayed unmatched. The DNA of the CDR3 is TGCGCCAGCAGCCAAGATCCAGCGGGGAATGAGCAGTTCTTC. This gives the protein CASSQDPAGNEQFF.

This sequence joins TRBV6-5 and TRBJ1-5; 7 positions agree with TRBD1. This CDR3 is built from 15 residues. Losses at the gene ends were 0 bases for V and 6 bases for J; bases not matched to a gene: 5. Germline-derived CDR1 and CDR2 are MNHEY and SVGAGI. The CDR3: CASSYSRTGRQPQHF. CDR3 in DNA: TGTGCCAGCAGTTACTCTCGGACAGGACGTCAGCCCCAGCATTTT.

This clone was detected only once. The CDR3 DNA follows: TGTGCCAGCAGTGAAGAAGACAGGGGGCTATTATCCTATAATTCACCCCTCCACTTT. This encodes CASSEEDRGLLSYNSPLHF. The V and J genes are TRBV6-1 and TRBJ1-6, with 10 bases aligning to TRBD1. The germline CDR1 and CDR2 sequences are MNHNS and SASEGT. CDR3 length: 19 amino acids. The V and J ends lost 1 base and 1 base, in that order; junction bases with no gene match: 7.